This record looks at one T cell receptor beta chain sequence and its context. As yet, its antigen is unknown. Some clones are missing from TCRdb's copy, which holds only in-frame ones; the method was immunoSEQ multiplex PCR. The sample consists of tens of thousands of clones, 89% of them appearing once. This specimen comes from a study of graft-versus-host responses after intestinal transplantation. Study-level information: Each recipient received a multivisceral, liver-intestinal, or isolated intestinal graft. Induction with anti-thymocyte globulin, then tacrolimus and steroids for 2 to 3 years, was given to all recipients. Study-wide results and limits: Analysis identified GvH clones in recipient marrow, with some appearing first in ileum or blood.

Sample: unstimulated CD8+ T cells sorted from spleen or lymph node cells, taken before intestinal transplant. This clonotype was sampled from a human donor who received an intestinal transplant.

Written as DNA, the CDR3 is TGTGCCATCACTACTAGCGAGGACACAGATACGCAGTATTTT. Amino acids: CAITTSEDTDTQYF. This chain connects TRBV10-3 to TRBJ2-3; 7 bases are shared with TRBD2. Germline V CDR1 and CDR2: ENHRY, SYGVKD. The CDR3 contains 14 residues. Losses at the gene ends were 7 bases for V and 2 bases for J; bases not matched to a gene: 6.